These 10 T cell receptor beta chains were all obtained from the same sample, sequenced in a study of identical twins. TCRdb re-analysed the 5' RACE reads in MiXCR, keeping a single row per CDR3 protein. The repertoire has under 800,000 distinct CDR3 sequences, less than 25% of them found once; the top ten carry approximately 4.3%. These data were likewise used in another study, on T cells expressing NK-cell markers.

Sequencing was performed on PBMCs. Receptors originate from a woman younger than 35 in good health.

This clonotype occurred many times. CDR3 residues: CATSPGAPSNTGELFF. In DNA form, the CDR3 reads TGTGCCACTTCCCCAGGGGCTCCCTCGAACACCGGGGAGCTGTTTTTT. V usage is TRBV24-1 and J usage is TRBJ2-2; tentative D call: TRBD1 (6 bases). V was clipped by 10 bases and J by 0 bases, with 17 bases between them. Germline lookup yields CDR1 KGHDR and CDR2 SFDVKD. This CDR3 has 16 amino acids.

The chain joins TRBV5-1 to TRBJ2-5; maybe TRBD2 (6 bases). Germline assignment: CDR1 SGHRS and CDR2 YFSETQ. V was shortened by 0 bases and J by 4 bases, with 13 bases between the two germline ends. The length of the CDR3 is 15 residues. In nucleotides, the CDR3 is TGCGCCAGCAGCTTGGGGGCGGACGGGGGAGAGACCCAGTACTTC. Translating gives CASSLGADGGETQYF. Full variable domain (outside the CDR3, taken from reference TRBV5-1 and TRBJ2-5): KAGVTQTPRYLIKTRGQQVTLSCSPISGHRSVSWYQQTPGQGLQFLFEYFSETQRNKGNFPGRFSGRQFSNSRSEMNVSTLELGDSALYLCASSLGADGGETQYFGPGTRLLVL.

This clonotype was seen many times. The junction does not match germline at one end; this may be a read error. V and J are TRBV5-1 and TRBJ2-6, with unresolved D. Germline assignment: CDR1 SGHRS and CDR2 YFSETQ. CDR3 length equals 14 residues. CDR3 in amino acids: CASSFRSGANVLTF. CDR3 sequence (DNA): TGTGCCAGCAGCTTTCGCTCTGGGGCCAACGTCCTGACTTTC.

The chain links TRBV19 to TRBJ2-1; no firm D call. The length of the CDR3 is 15 residues. Germline V gene lookup returns CDR1 LNHDA and CDR2 SQIVND (reference sequence). V was shortened by 3 bases and J by 3 bases, with 12 bases between the two germline ends. Here the CDR3 reads CASSIGLMSYNEQFF. CDR3 DNA: TGTGCCAGTAGTATTGGTCTCATGAGCTACAATGAGCAGTTCTTC.

The chain recombines TRBV20-1 with TRBJ1-2; possible D gene TRBD1, 5 bases. V lost 6 bases and J lost 7, with 15 bases in between. Germline V lookup: CDR1 DFQATT, CDR2 SNEGSKA (reference sequence). The CDR3 runs 12 residues. The DNA for the CDR3 is TGCAGTGCGAGTAGGGACGGCGGTGGCTACACCTTC. Its protein is CSASRDGGGYTF.

The CDR3 nucleotides read TGTGCCAGCAGCTTCTCGCGACAGGCCTACGAGCAGTACTTC. Translating gives CASSFSRQAYEQYF. The chain has TRBV7-8 and TRBJ2-7; possible D gene TRBD1, 6 bases. The CDR3 runs 14 residues. Trimming shortened V by 3 bases and J by 2 bases, and 11 bases separated the two germline ends. Germline V gene lookup returns CDR1 SGHVS and CDR2 FQNEAQ.

The chain uses TRBV7-9 and TRBJ1-5; 11 positions agree with TRBD1. V shed 6 bases and J 6 bases; nucleotides not matched to a gene: 7. Germline CDR1 is SEHNR and CDR2 is FQNEAQ (reference sequence). This CDR3 has 15 residues. The CDR3 reads CASSTEDRGPQPQHF. The CDR3 DNA is TGTGCCAGCAGTACGGAGGACAGGGGGCCTCAGCCCCAGCATTTT.

This clonotype was seen many times. V is TRBV12-3 or TRBV12-4 and J is TRBJ2-7; the match to TRBD2 covers 13 bases. The CDR3 extends over 16 amino acids. With 6 bases clipped from V and 6 bases from J, the junction kept 11 bases outside the gene matches. This CDR3 is CASSLGLAGSLSEQYF. The CDR3 bases are TGTGCCAGCAGCCTGGGACTAGCGGGATCCCTGAGCGAGCAGTACTTC.

This clonotype was recorded at least ten times. The chain employs TRBV5-1 and TRBJ2-7, with D possibly TRBD2 on 5 matching bases. The germline V gene encodes CDR1 SGHRS and CDR2 YFSETQ. The CDR3 consists of 12 residues. V was clipped by 3 bases and J by 7 bases, with 11 bases between them. DNA of the CDR3: TGCGCCAGCAGCTCGACCGGAGGAGAGCAGTACTTC. This translates into CASSSTGGEQYF. The whole variable domain, remainder taken from reference TRBV5-1 and TRBJ2-7, is KAGVTQTPRYLIKTRGQQVTLSCSPISGHRSVSWYQQTPGQGLQFLFEYFSETQRNKGNFPGRFSGRQFSNSRSEMNVSTLELGDSALYLCASSSTGGEQYFGPGTRLTVT.

This clonotype was seen once. The V and J genes are TRBV20-1 and TRBJ2-1; no firm D call. V was cut by 3 bases and J by 10 bases, with 22 bases left in between. Germline assignment: CDR1 DFQATT and CDR2 SNEGSKA (reference sequence). The CDR3 contains 15 residues. The CDR3 nucleotides are TGCAGTGCTAGGAGAGGTCTGGACGGAGCCCACGAGCAGTTCTTC. It encodes CSARRGLDGAHEQFF.